What follows is one TCR beta chain and its context. The sample belongs to a study of siplizumab effects on memory and regulatory T cells. Produced via immunoSEQ multiplex PCR; TCRdb's table is partial and in-frame only. The sample has 110,000 or so clones; just over 90% are singletons. This CDR3 comprises 12 residues. V shed 6 bases and J shed 8 bases, with 13 bases lying between them. Germline values: CDR1 KGHSH, CDR2 LQKENI. The receptor was derived from a human donor in good health. This rearrangement joins TRBV18 to TRBJ1-2; a possible D gene is TRBD1 (5 bases). The sample comprised CD4+ T cells sorted from blood. CDR3 nucleotide sequence: TGTGCCAGCTCGCGGGGCGCGGACGGCTACACCTTC. Its protein is CASSRGADGYTF.